This entry lists 9 T cell receptor beta chains sequenced from one sample in a study of blood T cell repertoires in COVID-19. The method was immunoSEQ multiplex PCR; TCRdb's version includes in-frame clones alone and lacks a portion of them. The sample lists over 100,000 clones, 86% seen once, with about an eighth in the top ten. Specimen: peripheral blood. Source of these receptors: a woman aged 70-85 years with COVID-19, enrolled during active disease.

This clone was counted ten times or more. The chain recombines TRBV3-1 (or the pseudogene TRBV3-2) with TRBJ1-3; 9 nucleotides agree with TRBD1. Per germline, CDR1 LGHDT and CDR2 YNNKEL (reference sequence). V lost 4 bases and J lost 16; bases outside the gene matches: 11. There are 13 residues in the CDR3. CDR3 residues: CASSPVPGQGLYF. The CDR3 DNA reads TGTGCCAGCAGCCCTGTCCCGGGACAGGGATTGTATTTT.

The chain links TRBV27 to TRBJ2-1, with 10 positions matching TRBD1. The germline CDR1 and CDR2 sequences are MNHEY and SMNVEV (reference sequence). This CDR3 region has 17 residues. The junction had 11 bases not matched to a gene; V was cut back by 5 bases and J by 4 bases. Written as DNA, the CDR3 is TGTGCCAGCAGTACAATAACCGGGACAGGGGCTTACAATGAGCAGTTCTTC. Its translation: CASSTITGTGAYNEQFF.

This chain's CDR3 is CASSQGTGGSYEQYF. The DNA for the CDR3 is TGCGCCAGCAGCCAAGGGACAGGGGGCTCCTACGAGCAGTACTTC. This chain uses TRBV5-1 with TRBJ2-7; 11 bases are a match to TRBD1. The CDR3 is 15 residues long. The V and J ends lost 4 bases and 0 bases, in that order; junction bases with no gene match: 3. CDR1 is SGHRS and CDR2 is YFSETQ in the germline V gene.

As DNA, the CDR3 is TGTGCCAGCAGCCGCAGGGACAGGGAAGGCACTGAAGCTTTCTTT. Protein sequence: CASSRRDREGTEAFF. V is TRBV3-1 (or the pseudogene TRBV3-2) and J is TRBJ1-1; 9 bases map to TRBD1. CDR3 length: 15 residues. From germline, CDR1 is LGHDT and CDR2 YNNKEL (reference sequence). Trimming cost V 4 bases and J 4 bases; bases outside gene matches: 7.

V is TRBV5-1 and J is TRBJ1-2; D is perhaps TRBD1 (5 bases). The CDR3 contains 14 residues. Germline CDR1 and CDR2: SGHRS and YFSETQ. V gave up 4 bases and J gave up 6 bases, with 16 bases separating them. CDR3 sequence reads: CASSGFGPGNGYTF. DNA for the CDR3: TGCGCCAGCAGCGGGTTCGGTCCAGGGAATGGCTACACCTTC.

The rearrangement uses TRBV28 and TRBJ2-7; weak D call: TRBD1 (6 bases). Germline assignment: CDR1 MDHEN and CDR2 SYDVKM. V was trimmed by 10 bases and J by 6 bases, leaving 25 bases between them. The CDR3 has 15 amino acids. The CDR3 bases are TGTGCCACCACGACCTCGGGACAATCATCTGTCGAGCAGTACTTC. It specifies CATTTSGQSSVEQYF.

The chain has TRBV28 and TRBJ1-6; D is unclear. Trimming shortened V by 2 bases and J by 5 bases, and 7 bases separated the two germline ends. The CDR3 runs to 14 residues. Germline V gives CDR1 MDHEN, CDR2 SYDVKM. The CDR3 bases are TGTGCCAGCAGTTTACTACTGAATAATTCACCCCTCCACTTT. Protein sequence: CASSLLLNNSPLHF.

This chain uses TRBV4-2 with TRBJ2-1; 9 bases align to TRBD2. The V and J ends lost 0 bases and 5 bases, in that order; junction bases with no gene match: 8. CDR3 size: 17 residues. Germline assignment: CDR1 LGHNA and CDR2 YNFKEQ. In nucleotides, the CDR3 is TGTGCCAGCAGCCAAGAAAGAGCGGGGGGCTTGGACAATGAGCAGTTCTTC. Translated: CASSQERAGGLDNEQFF.

The chain has TRBV28 and TRBJ1-5, with D possibly matching TRBD1 (5 bases). The V end lost 6 bases, the J end lost 1 base, and 10 bases lay between the germline ends. Germline V gene sequence: CDR1 MDHEN, CDR2 SYDVKM. The CDR3 is made up of 14 amino acids. CDR3 sequence: CASRRQSSNQPQHF. CDR3 DNA sequence: TGTGCCAGCAGGAGACAGAGCAGCAATCAGCCCCAGCATTTT.